The rows below give T cell receptor beta chains drawn from one sample of a study of T cell repertoires in cytomegalovirus infection. Each CDR3 protein is one row after TCRdb ran MiXCR on the reads. The data hold about 770,000 distinct CDR3 sequences, with about 28% observed a single time. Antigens for these TCRs are unknown. Sequenced material: cultured CD8+ T cells from PBMCs, taken from culture after CMV antigen stimulation. Receptors originate from a human donor in good health (CMV status not recorded). Some clones in this sample may be carry-over from other donors' samples. The CDR3 runs from the conserved cysteine through the conserved F or W. The D gene is left open where the match is weak. Clone size, where shown, is once, few, many, or a class for clones that have expanded.

>TRBV27|TRBJ1-1|-|once
CAIPNSAEAFF
TGTGCCATACCGAATTCGGCTGAAGCTTTCTTT
>TRBV10-3|TRBJ2-4|TRBD1|many
CAISPGQGNFKNIQYF
TGTGCCATCAGTCCGGGACAGGGAAATTTCAAAAACATTCAGTACTTC
>TRBV12-5|TRBJ2-1|-|few
CASGLEDRGRGGGGDEQFF
TGTGCTAGTGGTTTGGAGGACAGGGGCCGCGGGGGGGGAGGGGATGAGCAGTTCTTC
>TRBV12-5|TRBJ2-1|-|-
CASGWQIWTYNEQFF
TGTGCTAGTGGGTGGCAGATATGGACATACAATGAGCAGTTCTTC
>TRBV6-1|TRBJ1-1|-|-
CASSEEGHNTEAFF
TGTGCCAGCAGTGAAGAGGGGCATAACACTGAAGCTTTCTTT
>TRBV4-1|TRBJ2-7|-|-
CASSQDYGRYYEQYF
TGCGCCAGCAGCCAAGATTATGGCAGATACTACGAGCAGTACTTC
>TRBV3-1|TRBJ1-2|-|-
CASSQVPGNDYGYTF
TGTGCCAGCAGCCAAGTGCCAGGTAATGACTATGGCTACACCTTC
>TRBV7-8|TRBJ2-7|-|medium-sized
CASSLARGIYEQYF
TGTGCCAGCAGCTTAGCCAGGGGAATCTACGAGCAGTACTTC
>TRBV20-1|TRBJ1-1|TRBD1|few
CSASDFNRGRSTEAFF
TGCAGTGCTAGTGACTTCAACAGGGGGAGGAGTACTGAAGCTTTCTTT
>TRBV7-6|TRBJ2-1|-|few
CASSFGVTREQFF
TGTGCTAGCAGCTTCGGTGTAACGCGGGAGCAGTTCTTC
>TRBV7-9|TRBJ1-1|TRBD1|few
CASSRRTGGTEAFF
TGTGCCAGCAGCCGCCGGACAGGGGGGACTGAAGCTTTCTTT
>TRBV27|TRBJ2-1|-|-
CATHPVSAFYNEQFF
TGTGCCACCCATCCCGTCTCTGCCTTTTACAATGAGCAGTTCTTC
>TRBV20-1|TRBJ1-5|-|-
CSARVRGLGNQPQHF
TGCAGTGCTAGAGTCAGGGGCTTGGGCAATCAGCCCCAGCATTTT
>TRBV20-1|TRBJ1-6|-|-
CSARVYNSPLHF
TGCAGTGCTAGAGTGTATAATTCACCCCTCCACTTT
>TRBV6-6|TRBJ2-4|-|-
CASTDPPNIQYF
TGTGCCAGCACCGACCCTCCAAACATTCAGTACTTC
>TRBV7-6|TRBJ2-2|-|once
CASSLDETARIGELFF
TGTGCCAGCAGCTTAGATGAGACAGCGAGAATCGGGGAGCTGTTTTTT
>TRBV29-1|TRBJ2-2|TRBD1|-
CSVSGGQVHTGELFF
TGCAGCGTATCCGGGGGACAGGTGCACACCGGGGAGCTGTTTTTT
>TRBV6-1|TRBJ2-3|-|few
CASSEETPFATDTQYF
TGTGCCAGCAGTGAAGAGACTCCCTTTGCCACAGATACGCAGTATTTT
>TRBV25-1|TRBJ1-1|-|-
CASSEHAGDTFPAFF
TGTGCCAGCAGTGAACACGCCGGGGACACCTTCCCCGCTTTCTTT
>TRBV27|TRBJ1-3|TRBD1|-
CASIGQGRSGNTIYF
TGTGCCAGCATTGGACAGGGGCGCTCTGGAAACACCATATATTTT
>TRBV6-1|TRBJ1-5|TRBD1|few
CASSYDRGSSNQPQHF
TGTGCCAGCAGTTACGACAGGGGATCAAGCAATCAGCCCCAGCATTTT
>TRBV14|TRBJ2-3|-|-
CASSPREAGGNTQYF
TGTGCCAGCAGCCCCCGAGAGGCAGGCGGGAATACGCAGTATTTT
>TRBV5-1|TRBJ2-4|-|-
CASSRGTDLKNIQYF
TGCGCCAGCAGCAGGGGAACAGATCTCAAAAACATTCAGTACTTC
>TRBV7-9|TRBJ2-1|TRBD2|-
CASSLIQRGGNEQFF
TGTGCCAGCAGCTTAATCCAGCGGGGGGGCAATGAGCAGTTCTTC
>TRBV6-8|TRBJ2-3|TRBD1|-
CASNPPGGKTDTQYF
TGTGCCAGCAACCCCCCAGGGGGCAAAACAGATACGCAGTATTTT
>TRBV10-3|TRBJ2-3|TRBD2|-
CAITMTSAVTDTQYF
TGTGCCATCACCATGACTAGCGCCGTCACAGATACGCAGTATTTT
>TRBV4-1|TRBJ2-7|-|few
CASSQAWGAGYEQYF
TGCGCCAGCAGCCAAGCCTGGGGCGCCGGCTACGAGCAGTACTTC
>TRBV12-3/TRBV12-4|TRBJ2-1|TRBD2|-
CASSSGGVGEQFF
TGTGCCAGCAGTTCCGGGGGGGTCGGTGAGCAGTTCTTC
>TRBV24-1|TRBJ2-1|-|few
CATSARGYNEQFF
TGTGCCACCAGTGCAAGGGGTTACAATGAGCAGTTCTTC
>TRBV3-1|TRBJ2-3|TRBD1|-
CASSQDEGQRADTQYF
TGTGCCAGCAGCCAAGATGAGGGACAGAGGGCAGATACGCAGTATTTT
>TRBV27|TRBJ1-1|TRBD1|many
CASSPRDRENTEAFF
TGTGCCAGCAGTCCGAGGGACAGGGAGAACACTGAAGCTTTCTTT
>TRBV5-8|TRBJ1-3|-|-
CASSYRDTISGNTIYF
TGTGCCAGCAGCTACCGGGACACCATCTCTGGAAACACCATATATTTT
>TRBV7-2|TRBJ2-3|TRBD1|-
CASSFPALAGTGADTQYF
TGTGCCAGCAGCTTTCCGGCCTTGGCCGGGACAGGGGCCGATACGCAGTATTTT
>TRBV27|TRBJ2-1|TRBD2|-
CASSGLAGINEQFF
TGTGCCAGCTCGGGACTAGCGGGGATCAATGAGCAGTTCTTC
>TRBV6-2/TRBV6-3|TRBJ1-1|-|many
CASSLPSLRPNTEAFF
TGTGCCAGCAGTTTACCCTCTCTACGGCCGAACACTGAAGCTTTCTTT
>TRBV7-6|TRBJ1-5|-|many
CASSLPDRLQHF
TGTGCCAGCAGCTTACCCGACAGGCTCCAGCATTTT
>TRBV27|TRBJ2-3|-|few
CASSFFRDLTDTQYF
TGTGCCAGCAGTTTTTTCAGGGATCTCACAGATACGCAGTATTTT
>TRBV7-8|TRBJ1-2|TRBD1|-
CASSLGGQGVYGYTF
TGTGCCAGCAGCTTAGGGGGACAGGGCGTCTATGGCTACACCTTC
>TRBV6-1|TRBJ2-3|-|many
CASSDHRVGGRADTQYF
TGTGCCAGCAGTGATCATCGGGTCGGGGGCCGGGCAGATACGCAGTATTTT
>TRBV29-1|TRBJ1-4|TRBD1|-
CSALGQGGEKLFF
TGCAGCGCACTGGGACAGGGGGGGGAAAAACTGTTTTTT
>TRBV6-2/TRBV6-3|TRBJ1-2|-|-
CASTSRDYGYTF
TGTGCCAGCACTAGCCGGGACTATGGCTACACCTTC
>TRBV14|TRBJ2-1|-|few
CASSPGIEQFF
TGTGCCAGCAGCCCTGGGATTGAGCAGTTCTTC
>TRBV6-6|TRBJ1-1|-|few
CASSAGQINTEAFF
TGTGCCAGCAGTGCTGGACAGATAAACACTGAAGCTTTCTTT
>TRBV7-6|TRBJ1-1|TRBD1|-
CASSLITFGLGQENTEAFF
TGTGCCAGCAGCTTAATTACATTCGGTTTGGGACAGGAGAACACTGAAGCTTTCTTT
>TRBV7-2|TRBJ2-1|TRBD2|many
CASSYPSGGVSYNEQFF
TGTGCCAGCAGCTACCCTAGCGGGGGGGTATCCTACAATGAGCAGTTCTTC
>TRBV15|TRBJ2-1|TRBD1|-
CATSSNRGSLNEQFF
TGTGCCACCAGCAGCAACAGGGGGTCGCTAAATGAGCAGTTCTTC
>TRBV10-2|TRBJ2-7|-|-
CATLGGETSYEQYF
TGCGCCACCCTCGGAGGGGAGACCTCCTACGAGCAGTACTTC
>TRBV7-2|TRBJ2-5|-|many
CASSSFGLQETQYF
TGTGCCAGCAGCTCGTTCGGACTCCAAGAGACCCAGTACTTC